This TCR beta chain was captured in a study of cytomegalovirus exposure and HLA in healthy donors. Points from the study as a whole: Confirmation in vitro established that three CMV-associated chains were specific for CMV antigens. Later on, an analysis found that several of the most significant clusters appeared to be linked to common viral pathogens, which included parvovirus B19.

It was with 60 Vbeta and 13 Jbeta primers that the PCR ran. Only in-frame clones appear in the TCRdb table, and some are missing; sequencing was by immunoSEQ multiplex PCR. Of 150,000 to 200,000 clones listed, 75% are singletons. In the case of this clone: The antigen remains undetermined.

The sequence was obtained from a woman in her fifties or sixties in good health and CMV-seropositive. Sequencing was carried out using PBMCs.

The CDR3 here is CASSLRQGSYNEQFF. CDR3 in DNA: TGTGCCAGCAGCTTACGACAGGGCTCCTACAATGAGCAGTTCTTC. This chain joins TRBV7-3 and TRBJ2-1; 7 bases fit TRBD1. V lost 2 bases, J lost 0 bases, and 1 base stayed unmatched. This CDR3 is built from 15 residues. Germline assignment: CDR1 SGHTA and CDR2 FQGTGA.